This TCR beta chain derives from a study of CD8+CD57+ T cells in acquired aplastic anemia. In the study overall: When averaged, DNA from sorted CD4+ and CD8+ cells came to 3.2 ug. CD4+ cell libraries from healthy donors averaged about 10.8 million reads.

For CDR3 and TCR beta VDJ profiling, genomic DNA was the template used. TCRdb analysed the reads with MiXCR anew, one entry per CDR3 protein. The data show hundreds of thousands of distinct CDR3 sequences, 65% to 75% seen once. For this clonotype: The antigen is undetermined. An end of the junction differs from the germline gene, which may be a read error.

Germline V CDR1 and CDR2: SGHTA, FQGNSA. There are 15 residues in the CDR3. Findings and limits, study-wide: The same twenty-nine CD8+ CDR3 sequences occurred in patients and in controls.

The sequenced sample consisted of sorted CD4+, CD8+, or CD8+CD57+ T cells (not recorded which) from PBMCs. The source is a human donor in good health, serving as a control. This chain links TRBV7-2 with TRBJ2-4; D might be TRBD1 or TRBD2, each matching 5 bases. In DNA form, the CDR3 reads TGTGCCAACAGCTTAGTATCCGGGGCCACAAACATTCAGTACTTC. Amino acid sequence: CANSLVSGATNIQYF.